The 25 T cell receptor beta chains listed next were all sequenced from one sample in a study of T cells after yellow fever vaccination. TCRdb independently ran MiXCR on the 5' RACE reads; one entry per CDR3 protein. The sample has 300,000 to 350,000 distinct CDR3 sequences, around a tenth seen once. Specimen: CD4+ T cells sorted from PBMCs, collected 45 days after the yellow fever booster vaccination. Every receptor here comes from a man younger than 35 who received the YFV17D yellow fever vaccine.

The chain is built from TRBV6-6 and TRBJ1-4; TRBD1 agrees at 8 bases. V lost 6 bases to trimming and J lost 8 bases; unmatched junction nucleotides: 11. Germline CDR1 and CDR2: MNHNY and SVGAGI (reference sequence). The CDR3 is 15 residues long. CDR3 DNA: TGTGCCAGCAGCCAACAGGGGGGAACGATGGAAAAACTGTTTTTT. Translation gives CASSQQGGTMEKLFF.

This clonotype was observed a handful of times. The rearrangement uses TRBV5-6 and TRBJ2-6; TRBD1 matches 8 bases. The ends lost 2 bases at V and 8 bases at J; junction bases unmatched: 3. CDR1 is SGHDT and CDR2 is YYEEEE in the germline V gene. The CDR3 is made up of 14 amino acids. CDR3 sequence reads: CASSFQGAPNVLTF. The CDR3 coding sequence is TGTGCCAGCAGCTTTCAGGGGGCACCCAACGTCCTGACTTTC.

The chain employs TRBV4-1 and TRBJ1-6, with D possibly being TRBD1 (6 bases). The CDR3 covers 16 residues. From germline, CDR1 is MGHRA and CDR2 YSYEKL. The ends were cut back, 4 bases at V and 8 bases at J, with 18 bases in the middle. DNA for the CDR3: TGCGCCAGCAGCCCACGCACCGCCAGGGGTGATTCACCCCTCCACTTT. Residues: CASSPRTARGDSPLHF.

This clonotype was seen only a few times. The gene calls are TRBV20-1 and TRBJ2-7; D may be TRBD1 (6 bases). CDR3 length equals 13 residues. Germline CDR1 DFQATT, CDR2 SNEGSKA (reference sequence). The V and J ends lost 2 bases and 6 bases respectively, with 14 bases between them. Here the CDR3 DNA reads TGCAGTGCTAGACAAGGCGGCAGGGGCGAGCAGTACTTC. It specifies CSARQGGRGEQYF.

The V and J genes are TRBV20-1 and TRBJ2-2; D is ambiguous. Trimming removed 6 bases at V and 4 bases at J, with 15 bases between. The CDR3 is made up of 14 amino acids. Germline V gives CDR1 DFQATT, CDR2 SNEGSKA (reference sequence). The CDR3 DNA reads as TGCAGTGCCCGGGCTGGGAATCCCACCGGGGAGCTGTTTTTT. It is translated as CSARAGNPTGELFF.

This clonotype was observed a handful of times. The rearrangement links TRBV5-1 to TRBJ1-2; tentative D call: TRBD1 (6 bases). Germline V lookup: CDR1 SGHRS, CDR2 YFSETQ. V shed 10 bases and J shed 0 bases, with 16 bases lying between them. The CDR3 is 14 residues long. CDR3 sequence: CASAGQPPNYGYTF. In nucleotides, the CDR3 is TGCGCCTCGGCAGGACAGCCTCCTAACTATGGCTACACCTTC.

This clonotype was counted only a few times. V and J are TRBV11-2 and TRBJ2-7; 10 bases fit TRBD1. Trimming at V came to 5 bases and at J to 7 bases, leaving 11 bases not matched to a gene. Germline-derived CDR1 and CDR2 are SGHAT and FQNNGV. The CDR3 has 15 amino acids. DNA for the CDR3: TGTGCCAGCAGCCGCGCTACGGGACAGGGGTGGGAGCAGTACTTC. This translates into CASSRATGQGWEQYF. The complete variable domain, with remaining parts taken from reference TRBV11-2 and TRBJ2-7, reads EAGVAQSPRYKIIEKRQSVAFWCNPISGHATLYWYQQILGQGPKLLIQFQNNGVVDDSQLPKDRFSAERLKGVDSTLKIQPAKLEDSAVYLCASSRATGQGWEQYFGPGTRLTVT.

The chain uses TRBV19 and TRBJ1-5, with TRBD1 identical over 7 bases. V lost 5 bases, J lost 3 bases, and 7 bases stayed unmatched. The CDR3 has 15 amino acids. Germline CDR1 is LNHDA and CDR2 is SQIVND (reference sequence). The DNA of the CDR3 is TGTGCCAGTAGTCCTAGGACAGGCCTCAATCAGCCCCAGCATTTT. Translation: CASSPRTGLNQPQHF.

This clonotype showed up just a few times. The chain carries TRBV29-1 and TRBJ2-3; 8 bases map to TRBD1. The CDR3 totals 13 residues. CDR1 and CDR2 from the germline V gene are SQVTM and ANQGSEA. Trimming took 5 bases from V and 5 from J; bases not matched to a gene: 6. CDR3 amino acids: CSVRQGSVDTQYF. The DNA for the CDR3 is TGCAGCGTTCGACAGGGGTCGGTAGATACGCAGTATTTT.

The chain uses TRBV12-3 or TRBV12-4 and TRBJ1-5; D is perhaps TRBD1 (5 bases). This CDR3 region has 13 residues. With 4 bases removed from V and 7 bases from J, the gap between germline ends came to 11 bases. This CDR3 is CASSYAGGQPQHF. The CDR3 DNA follows: TGTGCCAGCAGTTACGCGGGGGGGCAGCCCCAGCATTTT.

V and J are TRBV20-1 and TRBJ2-5, with D perhaps TRBD1 or TRBD2 (5 bases each). CDR1 and CDR2 (germline): DFQATT, SNEGSKA (reference sequence). The V end was cut by 1 base, the J end by 1 base, with 13 bases between. CDR3 length: 15 residues. DNA for the CDR3: TGCAGTGCTAGAGTTGGGGGTGGGACCCAAGAGACCCAGTACTTC. Its translation: CSARVGGGTQETQYF.

The chain employs TRBV21-1 and TRBJ2-7; no check of the table's D call, TRBD1, against the DNA was made. TRBV21-1 is noted as a pseudogene. This CDR3 comprises 15 residues. This chain's CDR3 is CASSKVPAGLGEQYF. CDR3 coding DNA: TGTGCCAGCAGCAAAGTCCCGGCGGGTCTGGGTGAGCAGTACTTC.

V usage is TRBV4-3 and J usage is TRBJ2-3; 8 bases map to TRBD2. This CDR3 spans 16 amino acids. Germline V gene data show CDR1 as LGHNA and CDR2 as YSLEER. V lost 1 base, J lost 1 base, and 4 bases stayed unmatched. For the CDR3, the DNA is TGCGCCAGCAGCCAAGGTCCAGCGGGGGGCACAGATACGCAGTATTTT. It codes for CASSQGPAGGTDTQYF.

This clonotype came up many times. The chain couples TRBV6-5 to TRBJ2-7; TRBD2 aligns across 9 bases. The CDR3 runs to 17 residues. Germline V gene data show CDR1 as MNHEY and CDR2 as SVGAGI. V gave up 2 bases and J gave up 1 base; unmatched junction bases: 9. The DNA of the CDR3 is TGTGCCAGCAGTTACACCAAAGCTAGCGGGGTGTCCTACGAGCAGTACTTC. It codes for CASSYTKASGVSYEQYF.

The J gene is TRBJ1-2, the V gene TRBV29-1; possibly TRBD1 for D (5 bases). Germline CDR1 reads SQVTM; CDR2 reads ANQGSEA. This CDR3 comprises 11 residues. Deletions cut 2 bases from V and 8 bases from J, with 9 bases between. The CDR3: CSVEQGAGYTF. Written as DNA, the CDR3 is TGCAGCGTTGAACAAGGGGCCGGCTACACCTTC.

This clonotype was counted a few times. The gene calls are TRBV14 and TRBJ1-4; D unclear. This CDR3 comprises 14 residues. Trimming removed 1 base from V and 9 bases from J, with 12 bases in between. Germline assignment: CDR1 SGHDN and CDR2 FVKESK. The CDR3 loop reads CASSQVGSLKKLFF. For the CDR3, the DNA is TGTGCCAGCAGCCAAGTGGGAAGTCTGAAAAAACTGTTTTTT.

This clonotype has at least ten counts. This sequence joins TRBV23-1 and TRBJ2-5; D might be TRBD1 (6 bases). TRBV23-1 is assigned to the ORF class and has an uncertain function. The CDR3 covers 14 residues. The ends were cut back, 6 bases at V and 1 base at J, with 12 bases in the middle. The CDR3 nucleotides are TGCGCCAGCAGGACAGGACTTCCCCAAGAGACCCAGTACTTC. It yields the protein CASRTGLPQETQYF.

This clonotype came up many times. The rearrangement links TRBV5-1 to TRBJ2-4; D gene ambiguous. The V and J ends lost 3 bases and 0 bases respectively, with 13 bases between them. The CDR3 extends over 16 amino acids. Per germline, CDR1 SGHRS and CDR2 YFSETQ. The CDR3, as DNA: TGCGCCAGCAGCTCGTCTCCAAACCCAGCCAAAAACATTCAGTACTTC. Amino acid sequence: CASSSSPNPAKNIQYF.

The chain carries TRBV5-1 and TRBJ1-2; TRBD1 might be the D (5 bases). The germline V gene encodes CDR1 SGHRS and CDR2 YFSETQ. The CDR3 spans 15 residues. Trimming removed 1 base at V and 1 base at J, with 11 bases between. CDR3 nucleotides: TGCGCCAGCAGCTTGAACCCGACAGTTAACTATGGCTACACCTTC. Amino acids: CASSLNPTVNYGYTF.

This rearrangement joins TRBV4-1 to TRBJ1-4; D gene uncertain. The CDR3 sequence is 15 residues long. CDR1 is MGHRA, CDR2 YSYEKL, per germline. V lost 4 bases to trimming and J lost 10 bases, with 19 bases between them. The CDR3, as DNA: TGCGCCAGCAGCCCCATTGGAGGGCTGGACGGAAAACTGTTTTTT. Protein sequence: CASSPIGGLDGKLFF.

This CDR3 reads CASSVTSGGYNEQFF. CDR3 in DNA: TGTGCCAGCAGTGTCACTAGCGGGGGCTACAATGAGCAGTTCTTC. The rearrangement links TRBV12-3 or TRBV12-4 to TRBJ2-1, with TRBD2 matching 11 bases. This CDR3 contains 15 residues. With V trimmed by 5 bases and J by 3 bases, 3 bases remained unmatched.

A few counts support this clonotype. This chain uses TRBV5-6 with TRBJ2-2; TRBD1 might be the D (6 bases). Trimming removed 6 bases from V and 6 bases from J, with 24 bases in between. Germline CDR1 SGHDT, CDR2 YYEEEE. This CDR3 has 17 residues. The CDR3 loop reads CASIHSSRGFSPGELFF. The CDR3 nucleotides read TGTGCCAGCATCCACTCGTCCAGGGGTTTCTCCCCCGGGGAGCTGTTTTTT. Based on the CDR3 plus reference TRBV5-6 and TRBJ2-2, the full variable domain is DAGVTQSPTHLIKTRGQQVTLRCSPKSGHDTVSWYQQALGQGPQFIFQYYEEEERQRGNFPDRFSGHQFPNYSSELNVNALLLGDSALYLCASIHSSRGFSPGELFFGEGSRLTVL.

There are many counts of this clonotype. The rearrangement links TRBV10-2 to TRBJ2-3; TRBD1 is a possible D gene (5 bases). The V and J ends lost 6 bases and 2 bases respectively, with 12 bases between them. The CDR3 covers 14 residues. Germline assignment: CDR1 WSHSY and CDR2 SAAADI. The CDR3 loop is CASSRTNPTDTQYF. The CDR3 region has the DNA TGCGCCAGCAGCCGGACAAATCCCACAGATACGCAGTATTTT.

In this sample, this clonotype turned up a few times. The J gene is TRBJ1-2, the V gene TRBV2, with D possibly matching TRBD1 (6 bases). V was pared by 2 bases and J by 4 bases, with 14 bases between. Per the germline V gene, CDR1 is SNHLY and CDR2 is FYNNEI. The CDR3 loop spans 15 amino acids. In DNA form, the CDR3 reads TGTGCCAGCAGTGAACAATTCGGGGGCCGCTATGGCTACACCTTC. This sequence encodes CASSEQFGGRYGYTF.

J is TRBJ2-3 and V is TRBV6-5, with unresolved D. This CDR3 region has 15 residues. Germline V lookup: CDR1 MNHEY, CDR2 SVGAGI. V was pared by 6 bases and J by 1 base, with 14 bases between. The CDR3 spells CASRPRLGGTDTQYF. The CDR3 nucleotides are TGTGCCAGCAGACCCCGACTGGGCGGCACAGATACGCAGTATTTT.